Sequencing of this T cell receptor (beta chain) was carried out in a study of blood T cell repertoires in COVID-19. Study as a whole: Both acute and convalescent COVID-19 samples were obtained from the United States, Italy and Spain. From T cells, B-cell-depleted T cells, or PBMCs came the material, which was cDNA or gDNA.

This clone was recorded only once. CDR1 SGHRS and CDR2 YFSETQ come from the germline V gene. Trimming removed 7 bases at V and 2 bases at J, with 17 bases between. CDR3 length: 15 residues. Methods used by the authors: Reference gene primer amplification yielded estimated nucleated cell counts. Generated by immunoSEQ multiplex PCR, the TCRdb table keeps only in-frame clones and is missing some. D and trimming come from the DNA, and the V and J calls and clone size come from that table. The sample lists 150,000 or so clones; more than 75% were seen once. This clonotype originated in a man older than 75 with acute or convalescent COVID-19. The rearrangement joins TRBV5-1 to TRBJ2-3, with D unresolved. Input material: peripheral blood. The CDR3 loop is CASSTPGSNTDTQYF. The CDR3 DNA reads TGCGCCAGCTCAACCCCCGGGTCCAACACAGATACGCAGTATTTT.